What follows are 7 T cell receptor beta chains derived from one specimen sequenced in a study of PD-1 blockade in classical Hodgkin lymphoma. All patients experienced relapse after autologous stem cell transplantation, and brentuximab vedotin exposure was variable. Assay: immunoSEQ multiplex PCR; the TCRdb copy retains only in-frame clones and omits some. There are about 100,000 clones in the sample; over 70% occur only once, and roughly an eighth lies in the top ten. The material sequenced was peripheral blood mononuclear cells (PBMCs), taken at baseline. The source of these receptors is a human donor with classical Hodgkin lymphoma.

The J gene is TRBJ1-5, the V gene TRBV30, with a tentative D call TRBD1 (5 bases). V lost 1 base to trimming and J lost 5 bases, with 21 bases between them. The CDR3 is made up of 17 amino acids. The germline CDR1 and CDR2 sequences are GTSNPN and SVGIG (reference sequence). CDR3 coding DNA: TGTGCCTGGAGTGCCAAACTGGGGGGACTAGGAGATCAGCCCCAGCATTTT. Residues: CAWSAKLGGLGDQPQHF.

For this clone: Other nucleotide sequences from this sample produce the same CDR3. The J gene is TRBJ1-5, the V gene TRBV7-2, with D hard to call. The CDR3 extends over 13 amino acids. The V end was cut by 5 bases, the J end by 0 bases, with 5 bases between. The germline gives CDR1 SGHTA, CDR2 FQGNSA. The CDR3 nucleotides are TGTGCCAGCAGCCCTTATAGCAATCAGCCCCAGCATTTT. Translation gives CASSPYSNQPQHF.

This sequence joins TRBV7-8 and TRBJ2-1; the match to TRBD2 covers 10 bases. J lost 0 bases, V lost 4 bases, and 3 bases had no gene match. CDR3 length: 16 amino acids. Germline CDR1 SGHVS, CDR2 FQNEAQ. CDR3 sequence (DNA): TGTGCCAGCAGCTCCTCTAGCGGGAGCTCCTACAATGAGCAGTTCTTC. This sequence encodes CASSSSSGSSYNEQFF.

This CDR3 reads CASSPLGTEPSGANVLTF. The CDR3, as DNA: TGTGCCAGCAGCCCATTAGGGACAGAACCCTCTGGGGCCAACGTCCTGACTTTC. The chain joins TRBV16 to TRBJ2-6; 7 bases are a match to TRBD1. The CDR3 sequence is 18 residues long. V shed 4 bases, J shed 0 bases, and the junction held 9 bases outside the gene matches. CDR1 KGHSY and CDR2 FQNENV come from the germline V gene.

CDR3 sequence reads: CASSVGGLALYNEQFF. CDR3 coding DNA: TGTGCCAGCAGCGTAGGGGGACTAGCTTTATACAATGAGCAGTTCTTC. The chain carries TRBV9 and TRBJ2-1, with 9 bases identical to TRBD2. Losses at the gene ends were 0 bases for V and 4 bases for J; bases not matched to a gene: 5. This CDR3 contains 16 residues. Germline V gene data show CDR1 as SGDLS and CDR2 as YYNGEE.

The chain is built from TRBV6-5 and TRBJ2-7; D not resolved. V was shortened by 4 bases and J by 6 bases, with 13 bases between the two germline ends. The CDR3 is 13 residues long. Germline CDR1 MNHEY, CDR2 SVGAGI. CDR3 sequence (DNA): TGTGCCAGCAGTTTCGCGGAGCCGCGCGAGCAGTACTTC. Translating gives CASSFAEPREQYF.

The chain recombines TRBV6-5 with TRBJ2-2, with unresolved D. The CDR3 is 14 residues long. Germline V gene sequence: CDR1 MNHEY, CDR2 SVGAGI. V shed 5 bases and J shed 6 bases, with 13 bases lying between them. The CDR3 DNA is TGTGCCAGCAGTGACCGGGCCCCACCCGGGGAGCTGTTTTTT. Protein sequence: CASSDRAPPGELFF.